This T cell receptor beta chain is drawn from a study of T-cell reconstitution after alpha-beta-depleted transplantation in children. The CDR3 consists of 15 residues. V lost 2 bases to trimming and J lost 2 bases, with 11 bases between them. This clonotype appeared many times. Researchers prepared the TCRbeta library using unique molecular identifiers, the study reports. TCRdb itself ran the PCR reads through MiXCR, one entry per CDR3 protein. The sample lists some 550,000 distinct CDR3 sequences; 15% to 20% were seen once. The TCR comes from a human donor who donated a stem cell graft to a child with acute lymphoblastic leukemia. The chain uses TRBV12-3 or TRBV12-4 and TRBJ2-3; D gene ambiguous. The specimen was PBMCs from the stem cell graft donor, collected from the stem cell graft. CDR3 sequence (DNA): TGTGCCAGCAGTTTATCCGGCCTTTCCACAGATACGCAGTATTTT. Translating gives CASSLSGLSTDTQYF.